This T cell receptor (beta chain) was identified during a study of T cell repertoires in cytomegalovirus infection. Study results and caveats: CMV-specific TCR beta clonotypes restricted by HLA-C dominated the ex vivo response.

TCRdb fed the reads into MiXCR, producing one record per CDR3 protein. Among more than 150,000 distinct CDR3 sequences listed, roughly a fifth were seen once. Germline CDR1 is MDHEN and CDR2 is SYDVKM. Trimming shortened V by 6 bases and J by 7 bases, and 9 bases separated the two germline ends. The CDR3 loop spans 12 amino acids. This clonotype has more than one count but fewer than ten. Its antigen is as yet unknown. The chain couples TRBV28 to TRBJ1-4, with TRBD1 as a possible D gene (5 bases). The source of this sequence is a human donor in good health (CMV status not recorded). Some clones in this sample may be carry-over from other donors' samples. Sequencing used PBMCs. The CDR3 loop reads CASSQGGEKLFF. In DNA form, the CDR3 reads TGTGCCAGCAGCCAGGGAGGTGAAAAACTGTTTTTT. Full variable domain (rest looked up from reference TRBV28 and TRBJ1-4): DVKVTQSSRYLVKRTGEKVFLECVQDMDHENMFWYRQDPGLGLRLIYFSYDVKMKEKGDIPEGYSVSREKKERFSLILESASTNQTSMYLCASSQGGEKLFFGSGTQLSVL.